This T cell receptor beta chain was retrieved from a study of neurological immune-mediated disorders. This clonotype came up many times. The CDR3 runs to 20 residues. Germline CDR1 reads SGHTA; CDR2 reads FQGNSA. The V end lost 4 bases, the J end lost 0 bases, and 24 bases lay between the germline ends. A 10-nucleotide random UMI tagged transcripts in template-switch 5'RACE cDNA synthesis. TCRdb ran MiXCR on the 5' RACE reads and lists one entry per CDR3 protein. The sample consists of 65,000 to 90,000 distinct CDR3 sequences, 9% to 12% of them appearing once. The clonotype comes from a man aged 35 to 55 in good health. The material sequenced was PBMCs. This chain connects TRBV7-2 to TRBJ1-4; the D is unclear. CDR3 region: CASSCRADSHRVATNEKLFF. The CDR3 nucleotides read TGTGCCAGCAGCTGCCGGGCGGACTCCCATCGTGTTGCAACTAATGAAAAACTGTTTTTT.